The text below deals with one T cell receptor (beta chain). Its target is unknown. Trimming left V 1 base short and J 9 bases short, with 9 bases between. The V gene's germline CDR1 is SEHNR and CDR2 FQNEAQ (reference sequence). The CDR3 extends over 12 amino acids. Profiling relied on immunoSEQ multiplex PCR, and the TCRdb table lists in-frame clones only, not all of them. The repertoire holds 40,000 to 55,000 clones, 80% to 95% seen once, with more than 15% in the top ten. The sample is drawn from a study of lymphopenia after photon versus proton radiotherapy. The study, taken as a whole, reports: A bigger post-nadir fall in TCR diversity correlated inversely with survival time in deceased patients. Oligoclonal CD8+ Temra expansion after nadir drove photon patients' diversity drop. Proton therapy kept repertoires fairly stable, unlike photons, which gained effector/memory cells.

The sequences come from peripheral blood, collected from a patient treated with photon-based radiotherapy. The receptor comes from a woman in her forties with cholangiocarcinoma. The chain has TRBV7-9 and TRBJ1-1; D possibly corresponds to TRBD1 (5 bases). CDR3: CASSLVEGKAFF. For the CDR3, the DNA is TGTGCCAGCAGCTTAGTCGAGGGGAAAGCTTTCTTT.